This T cell receptor (beta chain) appears in the sequencing data of a study of blood T cell repertoires in COVID-19. About the research overall: The cDNA or gDNA used as material had been derived from T cells, B-cell-depleted T cells, or PBMCs.

Authors' analysis steps: Researchers report that nucleated cell counts were estimated from reference gene primer amplification. Produced via immunoSEQ multiplex PCR; TCRdb's table is partial and in-frame only. Clone size and V and J calls were adopted from that table, with D and trimming inferred from the DNA. The sample includes over 150,000 clones, approximately 81% seen only once; the top ten take less than 10%. This CDR3 has 15 amino acids. The V gene's germline CDR1 is SGDLS and CDR2 YYNGEE. Deletions cut 3 bases from V and 7 bases from J, with 17 bases between. This clone came up a few times. The TCR comes from a woman aged 60-70 years with COVID-19, enrolled during active disease. Material: peripheral blood. The chain carries TRBV9 and TRBJ1-3; D perhaps matches TRBD1 (6 bases). CDR3 DNA: TGTGCCAGCAGCGCTCAAGGGGGGGTAATCAACACCATATATTTT. Its translation is CASSAQGGVINTIYF.